Listed below are T cell receptor beta chains from one sample, sequenced in a study of blood T cell repertoires in COVID-19. The assay was immunoSEQ multiplex PCR, and TCRdb's table has in-frame clones only and misses some. The sample includes about 40,000 clones, around 90% of them seen just once. The sequenced sample consisted of peripheral blood. These receptors all come from a man over 45 with active COVID-19. Both conserved end residues are trimmed from each CDR3. The order of the fields is CDR3 length, J gene, V gene, CDR3 protein.

>11|TRBJ2-7|TRBV27
ASSLGTGYEQY
>13|TRBJ2-2|TRBV6-5
ASSYVVPPSGELF
>14|TRBJ2-1|TRBV4-1
ASSVLAGGPGNEQF
>11|TRBJ1-5|TRBV19
ASPGPGVRPQH
>14|TRBJ2-2|TRBV2
ASSPRLAGVSGELF
>13|TRBJ2-1|TRBV5-6
ASRGRDRGYNEQF
>9|TRBJ2-7|TRBV29-1
SVTDSYEQY
>14|TRBJ2-2|TRBV7-3
ASSFYGLAAPGELF
>13|TRBJ2-1|TRBV18
ASSPPREREDEQF
>11|TRBJ2-7|TRBV19
ASSASTGDEQY
>10|TRBJ1-2|TRBV2
ASSVQNYGYT
>13|TRBJ2-2|TRBV11-3
ASSLDRGGTGELF
>9|TRBJ2-7|TRBV6-5
ASSKQYEQY
>14|TRBJ1-2|TRBV25-1
ASSEYNSGVQYGYT
>12|TRBJ1-1|TRBV28
ASSPPDRSTEAF
>15|TRBJ2-1|TRBV3-1/TRBV3-2
ASSPPGRLITYNEQF
>13|TRBJ1-2|TRBV6-1
ASSEAVGQGFGYT
>13|TRBJ2-7|TRBV7-9
ASSSGLADPYEQY
>10|TRBJ2-5|TRBV7-9
ASSLQSWTQY